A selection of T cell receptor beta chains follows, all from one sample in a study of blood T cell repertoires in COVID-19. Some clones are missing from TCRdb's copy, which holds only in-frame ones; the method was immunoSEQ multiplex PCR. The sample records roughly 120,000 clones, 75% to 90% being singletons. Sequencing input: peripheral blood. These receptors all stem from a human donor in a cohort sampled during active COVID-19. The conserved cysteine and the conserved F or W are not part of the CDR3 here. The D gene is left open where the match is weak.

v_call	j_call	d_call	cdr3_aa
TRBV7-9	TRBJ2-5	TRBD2	ASSTGTSGYQETQY
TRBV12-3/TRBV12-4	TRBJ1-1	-	ASSFRQGTEPF
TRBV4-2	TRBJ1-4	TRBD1	ASSHPDRDEEKLF
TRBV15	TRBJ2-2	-	ATSRGRTNTGELF
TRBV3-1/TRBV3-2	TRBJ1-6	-	ASSQAGLNSPLH
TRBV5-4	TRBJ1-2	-	ASKEGKGYT
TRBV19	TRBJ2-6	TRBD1	ASSMVRTGRSGANVLT
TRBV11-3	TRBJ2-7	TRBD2	ASSRAGVNYEQY
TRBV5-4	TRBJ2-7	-	ASSSSTPSYEQY
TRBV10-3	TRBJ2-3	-	AISGASGTDTQY
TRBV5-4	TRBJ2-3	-	ASSLGGMRGTDTQY
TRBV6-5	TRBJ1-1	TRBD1	ASSSTGGPGDTEAF
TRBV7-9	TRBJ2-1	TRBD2	ASSVGQLAGGNNEQF
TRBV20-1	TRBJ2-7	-	SATDSRSYEQY
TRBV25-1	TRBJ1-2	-	ASSGVGAGSYGYT
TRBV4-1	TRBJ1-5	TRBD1	ASSQEDRATTQH
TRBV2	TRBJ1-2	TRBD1	ASSIGTGFGYT
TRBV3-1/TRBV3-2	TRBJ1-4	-	ASSQGSASAGEKLF
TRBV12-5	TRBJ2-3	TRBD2	ASGLVRTSGRLPDTQY
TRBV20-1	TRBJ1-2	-	SASERGLDGGYT
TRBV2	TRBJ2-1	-	ASREGIEQF
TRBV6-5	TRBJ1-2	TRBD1	ASSYSPRGLDYGYT
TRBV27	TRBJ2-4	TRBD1	ASSPTGQGGNIQY
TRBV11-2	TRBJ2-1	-	ASRPSGTQTYNEQF
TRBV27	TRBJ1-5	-	ASSDKQAQPQH
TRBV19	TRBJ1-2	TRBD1	ASSTFDRVGGYT
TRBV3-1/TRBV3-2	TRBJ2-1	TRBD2	ASSRRLAGDNEQF
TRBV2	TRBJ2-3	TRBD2	ASSVTSGPDTQY
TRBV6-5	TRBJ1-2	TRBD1	ASTRQGVDDYGYT
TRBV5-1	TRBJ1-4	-	ASSSWGGPDEKLF
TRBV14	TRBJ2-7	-	ASSPVNLYEQY
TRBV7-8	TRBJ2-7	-	ASSFGQYEQY
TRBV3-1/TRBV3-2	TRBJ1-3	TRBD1	ASSQGQGYGNTIY
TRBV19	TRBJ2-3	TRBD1	ASSIGPQTGLGSDTQY
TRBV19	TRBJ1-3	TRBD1	ASSGPGQRNTIY
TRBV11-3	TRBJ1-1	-	ASSSPGPDMNTEAF